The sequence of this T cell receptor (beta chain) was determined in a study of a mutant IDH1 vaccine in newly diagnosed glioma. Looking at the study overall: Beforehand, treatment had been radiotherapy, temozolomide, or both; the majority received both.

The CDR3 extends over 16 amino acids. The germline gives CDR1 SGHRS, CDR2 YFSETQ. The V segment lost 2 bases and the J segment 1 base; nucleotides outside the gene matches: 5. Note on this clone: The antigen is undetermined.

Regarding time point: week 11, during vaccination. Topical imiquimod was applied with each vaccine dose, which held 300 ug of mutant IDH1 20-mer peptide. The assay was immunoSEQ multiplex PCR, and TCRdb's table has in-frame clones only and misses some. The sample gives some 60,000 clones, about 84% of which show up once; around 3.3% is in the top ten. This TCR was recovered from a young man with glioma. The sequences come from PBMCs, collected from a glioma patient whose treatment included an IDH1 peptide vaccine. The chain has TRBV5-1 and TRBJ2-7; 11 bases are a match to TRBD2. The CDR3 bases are TGCGCCAGCAGCTTACCCCTAGCGGGGGGATCCTACGAGCAGTACTTC. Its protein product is CASSLPLAGGSYEQYF.